Below, 18 T cell receptor beta chains from the same sample are listed, as sequenced in a study of blood T cell repertoires in COVID-19. The repertoire was sequenced with immunoSEQ multiplex PCR; TCRdb's copy has only in-frame clones and lacks some. The sample contains some 250,000 clones, roughly nine tenths of which appear only once. Material for sequencing was peripheral blood. The source is a man in his 60s with acute or convalescent COVID-19.

This chain uses TRBV28 with TRBJ1-2, with 7 bases aligning to TRBD1. Germline V lookup: CDR1 MDHEN, CDR2 SYDVKM. V was clipped by 10 bases and J by 0 bases; unmatched bases: 8. The CDR3 length is 14 residues. The CDR3 loop is CANKRTGANYGYTF. The CDR3 DNA follows: TGTGCCAACAAGAGAACAGGGGCTAACTATGGCTACACCTTC.

The chain's CDR3 is CASSLVVGSGADTQYF. In DNA form, the CDR3 reads TGTGCCAGCAGCTTAGTCGTCGGGTCCGGGGCAGATACGCAGTATTTT. The chain employs TRBV11-2 and TRBJ2-3, with D tentatively TRBD2 (5 bases). The germline V gene encodes CDR1 SGHAT and CDR2 FQNNGV. V was cut by 1 base and J by 4 bases, with 15 bases left in between. The CDR3 is made up of 16 amino acids.

V is TRBV5-1 and J is TRBJ2-1; 9 positions agree with TRBD1. The CDR3 has 16 amino acids. J lost 6 bases, V lost 5 bases, and 12 bases had no gene match. From germline, CDR1 is SGHRS and CDR2 YFSETQ. The CDR3 DNA sequence: TGCGCCAGCAGTCATCCCCCGGGACAGGGTAGCAATGAGCAGTTCTTC. Residues: CASSHPPGQGSNEQFF.

J is TRBJ1-4 and V is TRBV6-5, with a weak D call TRBD1 (6 bases). Germline V CDR1 and CDR2: MNHEY, SVGAGI. The CDR3 spans 12 residues. Trimming took off 6 bases at V and 5 bases at J, with 7 bases between the two ends. The DNA of the CDR3 is TGTGCCAGCAGGCAGGGGAATGAAAAACTGTTTTTT. This codes for CASRQGNEKLFF.

The V gene is TRBV18, the J gene TRBJ1-2; TRBD1 is a possible D gene (6 bases). Trimming stripped 0 bases from V and 4 bases from J, with 12 bases between. Germline CDR1 and CDR2: KGHSH and LQKENI. The CDR3 sequence is 15 residues long. CDR3 coding DNA: TGTGCCAGCTCACCACCACTGGGGGCTAGCTATGGCTACACCTTC. This sequence encodes CASSPPLGASYGYTF. Supplemented by reference TRBV18 and TRBJ1-2, the full variable domain reads NAGVMQNPRHLVRRRGQEARLRCSPMKGHSHVYWYRQLPEEGLKFMVYLQKENIIDESGMPKERFSAEFPKEGPSILRIQQVVRGDSAAYFCASSPPLGASYGYTFGSGTRLTVV.

The CDR3 bases are TGTGCCAGCAGCCGGGCCCAAGAGGGCACCATATATTTT. Its protein product is CASSRAQEGTIYF. The rearrangement joins TRBV6-5 to TRBJ1-3, with unresolved D. The CDR3 sequence is 13 residues long. V was cut by 6 bases and J by 9 bases, with 15 bases left in between. Germline CDR1 MNHEY, CDR2 SVGAGI.

Written as DNA, the CDR3 is TGTGCCAGCAGTATAGACAGGGTTCGGGACGAGCAGTACTTC. Amino acids: CASSIDRVRDEQYF. The chain has TRBV6-5 and TRBJ2-7; 7 bases are a match to TRBD1. Germline CDR1 and CDR2: MNHEY and SVGAGI. The CDR3 runs 14 residues. Trimming cost V 5 bases and J 5 bases; bases outside gene matches: 9.

The chain uses TRBV6-5 and TRBJ1-1, with D hard to call. Germline lookup yields CDR1 MNHEY and CDR2 SVGAGI. This CDR3 has 13 amino acids. With 10 bases removed from V and 4 bases from J, the gap between germline ends came to 16 bases. The CDR3, as DNA: TGTGCCATCTACCCGGATCGAGGCACTGAAGCTTTCTTT. Protein product: CAIYPDRGTEAFF.

The chain links TRBV5-1 to TRBJ2-2, with D possibly being TRBD2 (5 bases). The CDR3 is made up of 13 amino acids. V was cut by 4 bases and J by 6 bases, with 10 bases left in between. Germline loops: CDR1 SGHRS, CDR2 YFSETQ. Written as DNA, the CDR3 is TGCGCCAGCAGCCCGGACTTTGCCGGGGAGCTGTTTTTT. This codes for CASSPDFAGELFF.

CDR3 sequence: CASSSPGTYEQYF. The CDR3 DNA follows: TGTGCCAGCAGCTCTCCGGGAACCTACGAGCAGTACTTC. The chain links TRBV11-1 to TRBJ2-7; D is perhaps TRBD2 (5 bases). The CDR3 length is 13 residues. CDR1 is SGHAT, CDR2 FQDESV, per germline (reference sequence). V lost 4 bases and J lost 2, with 9 bases in between. Filled out from reference TRBV11-1 and TRBJ2-7, the complete variable domain reads EAEVAQSPRYKITEKSQAVAFWCDPISGHATLYWYRQILGQGPELLVQFQDESVVDDSQLPKDRFSAERLKGVDSTLKIQPAELGDSAMYLCASSSPGTYEQYFGPGTRLTVT.

V and J are TRBV2 and TRBJ2-7, with a weak D call TRBD2 (7 bases). CDR3 size: 15 residues. Germline V lookup: CDR1 SNHLY, CDR2 FYNNEI. V lost 3 bases and J lost 1, with 13 bases in between. In DNA form, the CDR3 reads TGTGCCAGCAGTGATTTCGGGGGGCTTTCCTACGAGCAGTACTTC. This codes for CASSDFGGLSYEQYF.

The table lists this clone with a few counts. This chain uses TRBV15 with TRBJ1-5, with D unresolved. Germline V gives CDR1 LNHNV, CDR2 YYDKDF (reference sequence). V was cut by 3 bases and J by 4 bases, with 10 bases left in between. The CDR3 covers 14 residues. The CDR3 DNA reads TGTGCCACCAGCAGGTTCCTTACTAATCAGCCCCAGCATTTT. It codes for CATSRFLTNQPQHF.

This clone was seen only once. The CDR3 here is CASSQGTSGMGGQETQYF. DNA of the CDR3: TGCGCCAGCAGCCAAGGGACTAGCGGGATGGGGGGCCAAGAGACCCAGTACTTC. This chain joins TRBV4-1 and TRBJ2-5; 12 bases match TRBD2. The CDR3 totals 18 residues. Germline V CDR1 and CDR2: MGHRA, YSYEKL. J was trimmed by 1 base and V by 1 base; bases with no gene match: 7.

The gene calls are TRBV9 and TRBJ2-1; 8 bases are shared with TRBD2. CDR3 length: 18 residues. The germline V gene has CDR1 SGDLS and CDR2 YYNGEE. The ends lost 0 bases at V and 6 bases at J; junction bases unmatched: 14. CDR3 coding DNA: TGTGCCAGCAGCGTAGATCTAAGGACGGGAGGGCCCATCAATGAGCAGTTCTTC. Protein: CASSVDLRTGGPINEQFF.

The chain uses TRBV6-5 and TRBJ2-2; 9 nucleotides match TRBD2. Per the germline V gene, CDR1 is MNHEY and CDR2 is SVGAGI. Germline trimming cut 3 bases from V and 5 bases from J; bases unmatched to any gene: 7. The CDR3 length is 16 residues. CDR3 nucleotides: TGTGCCAGCAGTTATTTTAGCGGGGGTGGAACCGGGGAGCTGTTTTTT. It yields the protein CASSYFSGGGTGELFF.

The chain has TRBV19 and TRBJ2-3, with D maybe TRBD1 (5 bases). Germline loops: CDR1 LNHDA, CDR2 SQIVND (reference sequence). CDR3 length: 16 residues. Trimming pared 5 bases from V and 5 bases from J, leaving 20 bases between. CDR3 region: CASSPNNWGPGDTQYF. The DNA of the CDR3 is TGTGCCAGTAGTCCCAATAACTGGGGCCCGGGAGATACGCAGTATTTT.

J is TRBJ1-2 and V is TRBV9; D is undetermined. The CDR3 extends over 15 amino acids. V was shortened by 4 bases and J by 0 bases, with 13 bases between the two germline ends. Germline V gene data show CDR1 as SGDLS and CDR2 as YYNGEE. DNA for the CDR3: TGTGCCAGCAGCCCCTTGGGCAGAACTAACTATGGCTACACCTTC. Its protein is CASSPLGRTNYGYTF.

V and J are TRBV24-1 and TRBJ2-1; D is possibly TRBD2 (5 bases). The V end was cut by 4 bases, the J end by 7 bases, with 13 bases between. This CDR3 is 14 amino acids long. Germline-derived CDR1 and CDR2 are KGHDR and SFDVKD. The CDR3 bases are TGTGCCACCAGTGACGGGGATGGGCAGAATGAGCAGTTCTTC. Protein sequence: CATSDGDGQNEQFF.